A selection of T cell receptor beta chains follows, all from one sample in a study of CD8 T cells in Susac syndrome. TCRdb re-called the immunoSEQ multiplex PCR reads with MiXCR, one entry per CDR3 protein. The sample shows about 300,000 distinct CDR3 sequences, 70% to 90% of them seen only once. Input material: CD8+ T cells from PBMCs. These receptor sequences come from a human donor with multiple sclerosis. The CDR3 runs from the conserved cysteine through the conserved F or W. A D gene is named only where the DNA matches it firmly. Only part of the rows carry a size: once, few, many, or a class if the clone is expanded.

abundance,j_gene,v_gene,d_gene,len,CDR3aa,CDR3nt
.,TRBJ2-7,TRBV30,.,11,CAWRKTYEQYF,TGTGCCTGGAGGAAAACCTACGAGCAGTACTTC
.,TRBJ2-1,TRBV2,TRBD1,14,CASLAGGVPNEQFF,TGTGCCAGCCTCGCAGGGGGCGTCCCCAATGAGCAGTTCTTC
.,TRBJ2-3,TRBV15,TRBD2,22,CATSRDRSRTSAGGTSTDTQYF,TGTGCCACCAGCAGAGATCGGTCTCGGACTAGCGCGGGAGGTACTAGCACAGATACGCAGTATTTT
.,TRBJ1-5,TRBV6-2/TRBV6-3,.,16,CASSYGPRGGNQPQHF,TGTGCCAGCAGTTATGGACCCAGGGGTGGCAATCAGCCCCAGCATTTT
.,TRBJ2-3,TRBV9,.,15,CASSLSTKATDTQYF,TGTGCCAGCAGCCTATCGACTAAGGCGACAGATACGCAGTATTTT
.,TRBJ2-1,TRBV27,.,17,CASRKGLSRSSYNEQFF,TGTGCCAGCAGAAAGGGGCTTAGCCGCAGCTCCTACAATGAGCAGTTCTTC
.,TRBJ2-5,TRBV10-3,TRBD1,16,CAISHPPGGQQETQYF,TGTGCCATCAGCCATCCCCCAGGGGGTCAACAAGAGACCCAGTACTTC
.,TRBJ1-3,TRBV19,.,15,CASSIADFSGNTIYF,TGTGCCAGTAGTATAGCGGACTTCTCTGGAAACACCATATATTTT
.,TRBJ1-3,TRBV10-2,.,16,CASSGDTPSSGNTIYF,TGCGCCAGCAGCGGGGACACACCGAGCTCTGGAAACACCATATATTTT
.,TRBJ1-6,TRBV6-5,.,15,CASSWHQGRDSPLHF,TGTGCCAGCAGTTGGCACCAGGGAAGGGATTCACCCCTCCACTTT
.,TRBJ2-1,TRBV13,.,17,CASWGAAAPLEGNEQFF,TGTGCCAGTTGGGGGGCCGCAGCCCCCCTAGAAGGGAATGAGCAGTTCTTC
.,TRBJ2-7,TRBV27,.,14,CASSSVPGFAEQYF,TGTGCCAGCAGTTCCGTACCAGGGTTCGCCGAGCAGTACTTC
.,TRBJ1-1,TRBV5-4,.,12,CASGRGNTEAFF,TGTGCCAGCGGCAGGGGTAACACTGAAGCTTTCTTT
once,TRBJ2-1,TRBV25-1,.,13,CASSGWGANEQFF,TGTGCCAGCAGTGGTTGGGGGGCCAATGAGCAGTTCTTC
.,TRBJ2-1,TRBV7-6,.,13,CASSLGWNNEQFF,TGTGCCAGCAGCTTAGGGTGGAACAATGAGCAGTTCTTC
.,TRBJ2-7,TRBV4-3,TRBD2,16,CASSQEASGSSYEQYF,TGCGCCAGCAGCCAAGAGGCTAGCGGGAGCTCCTACGAGCAGTACTTC
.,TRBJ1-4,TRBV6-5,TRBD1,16,CASSTDDRETNEKLFF,TGTGCCAGCAGTACCGACGACAGGGAGACTAATGAAAAACTGTTTTTT
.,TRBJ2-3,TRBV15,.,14,CATSRRAAWDTQYF,TGTGCCACCAGCAGAAGGGCGGCGTGGGATACGCAGTATTTT
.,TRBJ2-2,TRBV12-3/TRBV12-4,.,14,CASLAAGNTGELFF,TGTGCCAGCCTTGCGGCAGGGAACACCGGGGAGCTGTTTTTT
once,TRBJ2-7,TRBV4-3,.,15,CASSQETQRTYEQYF,TGCGCCAGCAGCCAAGAAACCCAGCGGACCTACGAGCAGTACTTC
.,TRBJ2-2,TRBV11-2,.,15,CASSPARGNTGELFF,TGTGCCAGCAGCCCTGCTCGCGGGAACACCGGGGAGCTGTTTTTT
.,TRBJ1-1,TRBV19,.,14,CASIAPFEPLEAFF,TGTGCCAGTATCGCCCCATTCGAACCGCTTGAAGCTTTCTTT
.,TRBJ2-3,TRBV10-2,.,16,CASSRVTGMVADTQYF,TGCGCCAGCAGCCGAGTAACGGGGATGGTGGCAGATACGCAGTATTTT
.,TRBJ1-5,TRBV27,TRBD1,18,CASSFKSPGQGIGQPQHF,TGTGCCAGCAGTTTTAAGTCCCCGGGACAGGGCATAGGTCAGCCCCAGCATTTT
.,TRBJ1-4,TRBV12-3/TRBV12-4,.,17,CASSRRRRGTTNEKLFF,TGTGCCAGCAGTCGCCGACGGAGGGGCACAACTAATGAAAAACTGTTTTTT
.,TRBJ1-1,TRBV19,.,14,CASSIWGMNTEAFF,TGTGCCAGTAGTATCTGGGGCATGAACACTGAAGCTTTCTTT
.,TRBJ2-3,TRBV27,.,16,CASSSWGPLSTDTQYF,TGTGCCAGCAGTTCCTGGGGGCCCCTAAGCACAGATACGCAGTATTTT
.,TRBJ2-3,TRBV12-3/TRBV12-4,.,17,CASSQVEGVSGTDTQYF,TGTGCCAGCAGCCAGGTCGAGGGGGTTAGTGGCACAGATACGCAGTATTTT
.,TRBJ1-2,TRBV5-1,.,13,CASSLADLYGYTF,TGCGCCAGCAGCTTGGCAGACCTCTATGGCTACACCTTC
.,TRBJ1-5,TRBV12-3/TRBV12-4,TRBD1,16,CASSLSPGGVRQPQHF,TGTGCCAGCAGTTTAAGCCCAGGGGGTGTTCGGCAGCCCCAGCATTTT